This T cell receptor beta chain appears in the sequencing data of a study of CD8 T cells in ankylosing spondylitis listed by TCRdb under 2017. With regard to the full study: The study set out to find disease-linked TCR variants by profiling T cell receptor beta repertoires in ankylosing spondylitis patients and healthy donors. Peripheral blood was sampled, and synovial fluid was also collected from ankylosing spondylitis patients. The whole study cohort included 90 to 120 healthy donors and 25 ankylosing spondylitis patients.

The CDR3 spans 14 residues, from the cysteine through the phenylalanine. CDR3 DNA only is kept here, 42 bases in frame from base 1. V lost 6 bases and J lost 10 bases; the stretch between them is 19 bases long. Instrument used: Illumina HiSeq 2500. Quantitative 5'-RACE with molecular barcodes was the method used to prepare the TCR beta libraries. As for the authors' bioinformatics: Disease-linked TCR variants were identified with a new computational method built on a probabilistic model of VDJ rearrangement. Starting from the raw public reads, TCRdb applied fastp trimming at Q25, assembled clones with MiXCR and retained in-frame beta chains. Entries are consolidated by CDR3 protein sequence, retaining the most common genes and DNA. These V and J calls rely on TCRdb rather than the paper's analysis. The sample table lists around 90,000 distinct CDR3 sequences, 25% to 35% of them with a count of one. About 60% of the sample belongs to the ten largest clones.

Paper-wide results and their limitations: A TCR beta motif made up of under ten highly homologous amino acid variants appeared to be characteristic of blood from ankylosing spondylitis patients. Some motif variants had previously been reported in the synovial fluid and blood of reactive arthritis patients, which suggests shared mechanisms of disease initiation. The disease-linked clones had a CD8+ phenotype and were found at relatively low frequencies in peripheral blood. Significant enrichment of the disease-linked clones was reported in matched synovial fluid samples from ankylosing spondylitis patients.

A remark on this clonotype: Which antigen it targets is not known. No base-level quality is on record; no much larger clone is a single base apart.

The sequencing sample was made of blood, either unsorted or a sorted T cell fraction (not recorded which). The sequence is built from TRBV12-3 or TRBV12-4 and TRBJ2-1, with the D gene uncertain. This TCR came from a male donor with ankylosing spondylitis or in good health (not recorded which). The CDR3 protein: CASRPSPDSPEQFF. The DNA sequence is given as TGTGCCAGCAGACCTTCGCCCGACTCCCCGGAGCAGTTCTTC.